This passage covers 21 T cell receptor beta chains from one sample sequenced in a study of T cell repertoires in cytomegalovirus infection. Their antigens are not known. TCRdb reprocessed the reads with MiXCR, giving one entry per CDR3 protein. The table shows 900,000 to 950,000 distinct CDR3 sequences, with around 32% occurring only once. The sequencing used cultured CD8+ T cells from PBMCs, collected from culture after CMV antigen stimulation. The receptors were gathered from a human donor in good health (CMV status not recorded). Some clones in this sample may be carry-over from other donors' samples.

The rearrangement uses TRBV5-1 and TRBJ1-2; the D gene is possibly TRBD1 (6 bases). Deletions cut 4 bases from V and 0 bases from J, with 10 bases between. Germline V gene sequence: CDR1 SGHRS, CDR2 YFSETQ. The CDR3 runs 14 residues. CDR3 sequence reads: CASSPGAPNYGYTF. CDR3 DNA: TGCGCCAGCAGCCCAGGGGCCCCTAACTATGGCTACACCTTC.

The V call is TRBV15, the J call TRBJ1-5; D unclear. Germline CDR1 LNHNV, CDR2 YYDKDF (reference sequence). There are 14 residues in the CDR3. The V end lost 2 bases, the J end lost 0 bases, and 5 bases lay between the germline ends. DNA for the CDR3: TGTGCCACCAGCAGACCATATAGCAATCAGCCCCAGCATTTT. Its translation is CATSRPYSNQPQHF.

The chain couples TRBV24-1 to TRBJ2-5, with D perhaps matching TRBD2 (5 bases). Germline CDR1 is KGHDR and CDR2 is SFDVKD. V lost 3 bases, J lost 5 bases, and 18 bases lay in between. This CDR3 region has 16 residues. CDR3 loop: CATSDPYGLSGETQYF. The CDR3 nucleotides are TGTGCCACCAGTGATCCCTATGGACTCTCCGGGGAGACCCAGTACTTC.

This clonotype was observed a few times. The CDR3 sequence is CSARKGQRLRNTIYF. The CDR3 DNA is TGCAGTGCTAGAAAAGGACAGAGACTTCGGAACACCATATATTTT. V usage is TRBV20-1 and J usage is TRBJ1-3, with D maybe TRBD1 (6 bases). Germline CDR1 DFQATT, CDR2 SNEGSKA (reference sequence). V was trimmed by 2 bases and J by 7 bases, leaving 18 bases between them. CDR3 length: 15 residues.

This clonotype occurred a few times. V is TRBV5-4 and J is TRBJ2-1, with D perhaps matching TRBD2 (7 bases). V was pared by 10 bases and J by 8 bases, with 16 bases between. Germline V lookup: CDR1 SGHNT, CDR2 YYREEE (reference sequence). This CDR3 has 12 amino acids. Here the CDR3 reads CAVEGGDDEQFF. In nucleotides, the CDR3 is TGTGCCGTTGAAGGGGGGGACGATGAGCAGTTCTTC.

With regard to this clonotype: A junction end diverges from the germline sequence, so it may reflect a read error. In DNA, the CDR3 is TGTGCCAGCAGTTTACCAGGTGGCCAGCCCCGGCATTTT. Its translation is CASSLPGGQPRHF. The J gene is TRBJ1-5, the V gene TRBV27; no firm D call. Germline V CDR1 and CDR2: MNHEY, SMNVEV (reference sequence). This CDR3 region has 13 residues.

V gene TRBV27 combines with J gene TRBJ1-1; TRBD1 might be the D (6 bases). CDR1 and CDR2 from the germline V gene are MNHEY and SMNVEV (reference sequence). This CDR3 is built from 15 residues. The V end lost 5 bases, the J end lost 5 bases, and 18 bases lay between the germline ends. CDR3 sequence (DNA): TGTGCCAGCAGTCCAGGGGTTATGGGATTAACTGAAGCTTTCTTT. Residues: CASSPGVMGLTEAFF.

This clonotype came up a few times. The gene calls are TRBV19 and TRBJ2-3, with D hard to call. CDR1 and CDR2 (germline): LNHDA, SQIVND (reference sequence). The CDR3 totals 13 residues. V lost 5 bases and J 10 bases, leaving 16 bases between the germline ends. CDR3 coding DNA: TGTGCCAGTAGTGGGCTTCAGTATGGGGCGCAGTATTTT. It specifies CASSGLQYGAQYF.

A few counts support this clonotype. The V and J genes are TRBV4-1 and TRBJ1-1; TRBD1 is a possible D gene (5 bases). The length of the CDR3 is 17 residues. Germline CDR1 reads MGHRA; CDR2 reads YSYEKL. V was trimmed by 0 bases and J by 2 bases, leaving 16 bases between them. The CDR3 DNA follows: TGCGCCAGCAGCCAAGATTGGATTGGCAGGGCTAACACTGAAGCTTTCTTT. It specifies CASSQDWIGRANTEAFF.

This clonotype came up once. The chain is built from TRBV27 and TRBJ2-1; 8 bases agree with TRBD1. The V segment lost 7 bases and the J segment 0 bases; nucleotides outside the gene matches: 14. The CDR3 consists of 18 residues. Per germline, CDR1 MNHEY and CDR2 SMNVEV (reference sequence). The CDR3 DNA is TGTGCCAGCAATCCAAGGGTCCTGGACAGGGACTCCTACAATGAGCAGTTCTTC. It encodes CASNPRVLDRDSYNEQFF.

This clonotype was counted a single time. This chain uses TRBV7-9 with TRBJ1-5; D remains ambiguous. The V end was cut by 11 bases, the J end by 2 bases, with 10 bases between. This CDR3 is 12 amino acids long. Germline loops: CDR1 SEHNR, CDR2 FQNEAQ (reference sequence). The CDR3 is CAGSEGNQPQHF. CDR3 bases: TGTGCCGGTTCAGAGGGCAATCAGCCCCAGCATTTT.

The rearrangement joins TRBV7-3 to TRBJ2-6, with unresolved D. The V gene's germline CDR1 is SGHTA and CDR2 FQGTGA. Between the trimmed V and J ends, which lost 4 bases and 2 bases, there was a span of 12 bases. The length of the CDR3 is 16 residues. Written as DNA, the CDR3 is TGTGCCAGCAGCTCCGTTTACGGGCCTGGGGCCAACGTCCTGACTTTC. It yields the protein CASSSVYGPGANVLTF.

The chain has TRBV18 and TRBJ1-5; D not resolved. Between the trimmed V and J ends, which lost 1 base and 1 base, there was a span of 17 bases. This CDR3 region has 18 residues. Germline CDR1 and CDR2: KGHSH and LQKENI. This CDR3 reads CASSPRRTPLGSNQPQHF. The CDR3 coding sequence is TGTGCCAGCTCACCACGCCGGACCCCCCTCGGGAGCAATCAGCCCCAGCATTTT.

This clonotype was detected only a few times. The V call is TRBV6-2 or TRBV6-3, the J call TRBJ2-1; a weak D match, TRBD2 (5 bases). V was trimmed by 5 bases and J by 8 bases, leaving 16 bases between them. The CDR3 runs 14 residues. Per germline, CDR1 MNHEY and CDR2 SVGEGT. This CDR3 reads CASSPLEVRDEQFF. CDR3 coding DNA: TGTGCCAGCAGTCCTCTGGAGGTTCGGGATGAGCAGTTCTTC.

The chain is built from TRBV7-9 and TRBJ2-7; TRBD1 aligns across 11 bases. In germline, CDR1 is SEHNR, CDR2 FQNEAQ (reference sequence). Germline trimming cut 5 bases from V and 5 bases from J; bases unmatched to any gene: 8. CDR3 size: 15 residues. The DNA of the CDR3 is TGTGCCAGCAGCCGGACAGGGGGCTTATCGGACGAGCAGTACGTC. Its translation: CASSRTGGLSDEQYV.

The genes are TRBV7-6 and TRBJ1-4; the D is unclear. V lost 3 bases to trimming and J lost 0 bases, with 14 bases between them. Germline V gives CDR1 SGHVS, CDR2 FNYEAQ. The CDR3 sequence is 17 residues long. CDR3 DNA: TGTGCCAGCAGCTTCGGTAGTGCGGTAACAACTAATGAAAAACTGTTTTTT. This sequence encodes CASSFGSAVTTNEKLFF.

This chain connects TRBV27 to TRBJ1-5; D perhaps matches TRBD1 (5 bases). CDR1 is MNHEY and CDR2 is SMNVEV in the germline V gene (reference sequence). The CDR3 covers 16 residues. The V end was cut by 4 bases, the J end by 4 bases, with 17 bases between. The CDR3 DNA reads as TGTGCCAGCAGTTCATCACCGGGGCAAGGGAATCAGCCCCAGCATTTT. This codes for CASSSSPGQGNQPQHF.

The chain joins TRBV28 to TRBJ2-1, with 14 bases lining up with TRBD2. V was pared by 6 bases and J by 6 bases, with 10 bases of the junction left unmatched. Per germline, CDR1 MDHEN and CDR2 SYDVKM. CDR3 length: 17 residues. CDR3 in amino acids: CASRTSGGVPLSNEQFF. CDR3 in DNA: TGTGCCAGCAGGACTAGCGGGGGGGTACCGCTAAGCAATGAGCAGTTCTTC.

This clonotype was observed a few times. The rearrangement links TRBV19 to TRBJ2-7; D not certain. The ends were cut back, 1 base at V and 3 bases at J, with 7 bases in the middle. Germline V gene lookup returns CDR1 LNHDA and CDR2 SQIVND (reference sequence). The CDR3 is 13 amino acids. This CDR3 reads CASSIAPFYEQYF. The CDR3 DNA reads TGTGCCAGTAGTATAGCGCCGTTCTACGAGCAGTACTTC.

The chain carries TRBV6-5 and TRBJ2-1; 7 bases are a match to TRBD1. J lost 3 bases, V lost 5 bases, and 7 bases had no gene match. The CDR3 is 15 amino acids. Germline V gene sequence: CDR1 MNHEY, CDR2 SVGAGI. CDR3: CASSPPGQNYNEQFF. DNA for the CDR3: TGTGCCAGCAGTCCCCCGGGACAGAACTACAATGAGCAGTTCTTC.

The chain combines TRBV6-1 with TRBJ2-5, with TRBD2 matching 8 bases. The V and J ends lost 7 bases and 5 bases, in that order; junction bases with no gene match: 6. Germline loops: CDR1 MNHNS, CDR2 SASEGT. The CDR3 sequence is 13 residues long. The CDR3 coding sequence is TGTGCCAGCAACCCACTAGCGGAGGAGACCCAGTACTTC. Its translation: CASNPLAEETQYF.